This TCR beta chain originates from a study of blood T cell repertoires in COVID-19. In the study overall: Sites across the United States, Italy and Spain contributed samples from acute and convalescent COVID-19. T cells, B-cell-depleted T cells, or PBMCs provided the cDNA or gDNA that served as material.

The V segment lost 6 bases and the J segment 5 bases; nucleotides outside the gene matches: 10. The germline gives CDR1 MNHEY, CDR2 SMNVEV (reference sequence). The CDR3 contains 15 residues. Assay: immunoSEQ multiplex PCR; the TCRdb copy retains only in-frame clones and omits some. Of around 200,000 clones in the sample, around 80% were seen once. This chain joins TRBV27 and TRBJ1-1; 9 bases fit TRBD1. Material for sequencing was peripheral blood. The receptor's source is a man aged 30-40 years with active or convalescent COVID-19. In DNA form, the CDR3 reads TGTGCCAGCAGCCGGGACAGGGTGGTTTTGACTGAAGCTTTCTTT. Translated: CASSRDRVVLTEAFF.